These 18 T cell receptor beta chains came from one sample sequenced in a study of human T cells and chemical hapten exposure. Stated time point: patch test 2, 6 weeks after DPC sensitization. Stated treatment: therapeutic diphenylcyclopropenone sensitization with weekly scalp DPC. Each CDR3 protein is one row after TCRdb ran MiXCR on the RACE reads. The sample yields approximately 75,000 distinct CDR3 sequences, 8.5% seen once. The sequenced sample was whole blood, obtained in connection with sensitization to the hapten diphenylcyclopropenone (DPC). The origin of the receptors is a woman in her forties or fifties with alopecia areata. Some clones in this sample may be carry-over from other donors' samples.

This clonotype was seen repeatedly, ten times or more. In DNA, the CDR3 is TGTGCCAGCAGGCCGACTAGCGGGACTCAAGAGACCCAGTACTTC. Amino acids: CASRPTSGTQETQYF. The chain joins TRBV12-3 or TRBV12-4 to TRBJ2-5; TRBD2 matches at 11 bases. The ends lost 6 bases at V and 2 bases at J; junction bases unmatched: 5. There are 15 residues in the CDR3.

This clonotype was seen a few times. This chain links TRBV6-5 with TRBJ1-5; 8 positions agree with TRBD1. V trimming: 6 bases; J trimming: 5 bases; junction bases outside the gene matches: 6. Germline CDR1 is MNHEY and CDR2 is SVGAGI. The CDR3 covers 14 residues. The DNA of the CDR3 is TGTGCCAGCAGATCAACAGGGGGATATCAGCCCCAGCATTTT. Its protein is CASRSTGGYQPQHF.

The V call is TRBV29-1, the J call TRBJ1-1; 8 bases fit TRBD1. The germline CDR1 and CDR2 sequences are SQVTM and ANQGSEA. J was trimmed by 0 bases and V by 1 base; bases with no gene match: 7. The CDR3 totals 16 residues. CDR3 amino acids: CSVEGTGKHLNTEAFF. The CDR3 DNA sequence: TGCAGCGTTGAAGGGACAGGGAAACACCTGAACACTGAAGCTTTCTTT.

J is TRBJ2-1 and V is TRBV5-1; weak D call: TRBD2 (5 bases). The CDR3 has 13 amino acids. Trimming cost V 4 bases and J 8 bases, with 13 bases left between them. The germline gives CDR1 SGHRS, CDR2 YFSETQ. This CDR3 is CASSVLGPDEQFF. The CDR3 DNA reads as TGCGCCAGCAGCGTACTAGGTCCGGATGAGCAGTTCTTC. The complete variable domain, with remaining parts taken from reference TRBV5-1 and TRBJ2-1, reads KAGVTQTPRYLIKTRGQQVTLSCSPISGHRSVSWYQQTPGQGLQFLFEYFSETQRNKGNFPGRFSGRQFSNSRSEMNVSTLELGDSALYLCASSVLGPDEQFFGPGTRLTVL.

This clonotype came up a few times. The chain employs TRBV10-3 and TRBJ1-1; TRBD1 matches at 8 bases. The CDR3 has 14 residues. The junction had 6 bases not matched to a gene; V was cut back by 6 bases and J by 3 bases. The germline V gene has CDR1 ENHRY and CDR2 SYGVKD. CDR3 bases: TGTGCCATCAGCCCGACAGGGGTGGACACTGAAGCTTTCTTT. It is translated as CAISPTGVDTEAFF.

This clonotype was seen repeatedly, ten times or more. The chain carries TRBV13 and TRBJ1-2, with 7 bases fitting TRBD1. V was clipped by 3 bases and J by 7 bases; unmatched bases: 11. The CDR3 extends over 15 amino acids. Germline CDR1 PRHDT, CDR2 FYEKMQ (reference sequence). Written as DNA, the CDR3 is TGTGCCAGCAGCTTGGGGACAGCTAGGTCGTTTGGCTACACCTTC. It yields the protein CASSLGTARSFGYTF.

This chain links TRBV7-2 with TRBJ1-1, with D perhaps matching TRBD1 (6 bases). Trimming left V 6 bases short and J 8 bases short, with 16 bases between. The CDR3 runs 13 residues. CDR1 is SGHTA, CDR2 FQGNSA, per germline. The CDR3 DNA reads TGTGCCAGCAGTTTCCTATCGACAGGAGAAGCTTTCTTT. This gives the protein CASSFLSTGEAFF.

At least ten counts were recorded for this clonotype. V is TRBV6-1 and J is TRBJ1-1; a weak D match, TRBD1 (5 bases). This CDR3 has 13 amino acids. Germline V gives CDR1 MNHNS, CDR2 SASEGT. Trimming left V 5 bases short and J 2 bases short, with 9 bases between. CDR3 in amino acids: CASSRQGNTEAFF. CDR3 DNA: TGTGCCAGCAGTCGGCAGGGTAACACTGAAGCTTTCTTT.

Ten or more counts support this clonotype. The J gene is TRBJ1-1, the V gene TRBV28; D uncertain. The CDR3 loop spans 12 amino acids. V lost 7 bases and J 11 bases, leaving 17 bases between the germline ends. Germline-derived CDR1 and CDR2 are MDHEN and SYDVKM. CDR3 residues: CASMGTTLMAFF. In DNA, the CDR3 is TGTGCCAGCATGGGAACGACACTGATGGCTTTCTTT. The full variable domain, in which reference TRBV28 and TRBJ1-1 provide the parts outside the CDR3, is DVKVTQSSRYLVKRTGEKVFLECVQDMDHENMFWYRQDPGLGLRLIYFSYDVKMKEKGDIPEGYSVSREKKERFSLILESASTNQTSMYLCASMGTTLMAFFGQGTRLTVV.

The chain recombines TRBV28 with TRBJ1-6; 7 bases map to TRBD1. After removal of 1 base from V and 9 bases from J, the junction contained 3 bases not matched to a gene. CDR3 size: 14 residues. The V gene's germline CDR1 is MDHEN and CDR2 SYDVKM. The CDR3 here is CASSLSGGSSPLHF. The CDR3 coding sequence is TGTGCCAGCAGTTTATCAGGGGGAAGTTCACCCCTCCACTTT.

J is TRBJ2-7 and V is TRBV20-1, with D perhaps matching TRBD1 or TRBD2 (5 bases each). CDR1 is DFQATT and CDR2 is SNEGSKA in the germline V gene (reference sequence). CDR3 length: 12 residues. Trimming pared 5 bases from V and 3 bases from J, leaving 11 bases between. In DNA form, the CDR3 reads TGCAGTGCTGGGACGGATGACTACGAGCAGTACTTC. Translated, it gives CSAGTDDYEQYF.

This clonotype was seen ten or more times. The J gene is TRBJ2-1, the V gene TRBV27, with 8 bases that match TRBD2. CDR1 is MNHEY, CDR2 SMNVEV, per germline (reference sequence). This CDR3 has 12 amino acids. Trimming removed 6 bases from V and 9 bases from J; junction bases left unmatched: 4. CDR3 nucleotide sequence: TGTGCCAGCAGCGGGGGGGTTGGTGAGCAGTTCTTC. Translated, it gives CASSGGVGEQFF.

This clonotype was counted only a few times. Germline and junction disagree at one end, which may indicate a read error. This chain links TRBV2 with TRBJ2-7; 11 nucleotides align to TRBD2. This CDR3 is 15 amino acids long. In germline, CDR1 is SNHLY, CDR2 FYNNEI. Here the CDR3 DNA reads TGTGCCAGCCTGTTAATCCCTAGCGGGAGGTCGGCGACCATATTC. Protein sequence: CASLLIPSGRSATIF.

Concerning this clonotype: A read error is possible here, since a much larger clone lies one base away. This chain links TRBV7-2 with TRBJ2-5; D is ambiguous. The length of the CDR3 is 11 residues. V lost 4 bases and J 5 bases, leaving 5 bases between the germline ends. The V gene's germline CDR1 is SGHTA and CDR2 FQGNSA. The CDR3 bases are TGTGCCAGCAGCTGCTCTGAGACCCAGTACTTC. Amino acid sequence: CASSCSETQYF. The variable domain in full, with the rest retrieved from reference TRBV7-2 and TRBJ2-5, is GAGVSQSPSNKVTEKGKDVELRCDPISGHTALYWYRQSLGQGLEFLIYFQGNSAPDKSGLPSDRFSAERTGGSVSTLTIQRTQQEDSAVYLCASSCSETQYFGPGTRLLVL.

The V call is TRBV5-1, the J call TRBJ1-4, with no clear D. From germline, CDR1 is SGHRS and CDR2 YFSETQ. This CDR3 spans 15 amino acids. V lost 0 bases and J lost 4, with 10 bases in between. CDR3 nucleotides: TGCGCCAGCAGCTTGGGGAACGGCCGTAATGAAAAACTGTTTTTT. Translating gives CASSLGNGRNEKLFF.

This clonotype was counted many times. The rearrangement joins TRBV27 to TRBJ2-7; no clear D gene. V was pared by 3 bases and J by 2 bases, with 8 bases between. This CDR3 is built from 13 residues. Germline V gives CDR1 MNHEY, CDR2 SMNVEV (reference sequence). In nucleotides, the CDR3 is TGTGCCAGCAGTTTCGGGTCCGCCTACGAGCAGTACTTC. As protein: CASSFGSAYEQYF.

This clonotype was seen a few times. The chain has TRBV7-2 and TRBJ2-7, with 7 positions matching TRBD2. CDR3 size: 16 residues. The ends lost 2 bases at V and 5 bases at J; junction bases unmatched: 12. The germline V gene encodes CDR1 SGHTA and CDR2 FQGNSA. CDR3 in DNA: TGTGCCAGCAGCTTAATGTCCAGCGGGAAGGCTGACGAGCAGTACTTC. This gives the protein CASSLMSSGKADEQYF.

The J gene is TRBJ2-7, the V gene TRBV7-6; D may be TRBD1 or TRBD2 (6 bases each). Germline-derived CDR1 and CDR2 are SGHVS and FNYEAQ. The CDR3 extends over 14 amino acids. V was shortened by 5 bases and J by 4 bases, with 15 bases between the two germline ends. The CDR3 loop reads CASSPQGGTYEQYF. CDR3 DNA: TGTGCCAGCAGCCCTCAAGGGGGGACTTACGAGCAGTACTTC.